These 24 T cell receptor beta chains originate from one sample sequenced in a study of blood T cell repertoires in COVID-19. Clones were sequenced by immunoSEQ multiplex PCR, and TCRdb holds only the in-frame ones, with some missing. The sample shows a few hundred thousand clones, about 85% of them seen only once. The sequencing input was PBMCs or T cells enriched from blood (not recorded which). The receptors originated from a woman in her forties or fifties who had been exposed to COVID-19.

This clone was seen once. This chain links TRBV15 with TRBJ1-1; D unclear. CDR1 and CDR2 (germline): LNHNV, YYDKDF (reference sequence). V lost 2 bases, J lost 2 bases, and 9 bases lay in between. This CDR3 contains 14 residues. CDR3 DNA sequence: TGTGCCACCAGCAGACGAGACTATAACACTGAAGCTTTCTTT. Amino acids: CATSRRDYNTEAFF.

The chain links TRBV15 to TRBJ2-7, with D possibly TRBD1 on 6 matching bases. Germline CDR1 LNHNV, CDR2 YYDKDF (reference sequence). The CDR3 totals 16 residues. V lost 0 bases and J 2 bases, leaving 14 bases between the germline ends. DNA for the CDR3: TGTGCCACCAGCAGAGATTTGGGGGCCGCCACCTACGAGCAGTACTTC. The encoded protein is CATSRDLGAATYEQYF.

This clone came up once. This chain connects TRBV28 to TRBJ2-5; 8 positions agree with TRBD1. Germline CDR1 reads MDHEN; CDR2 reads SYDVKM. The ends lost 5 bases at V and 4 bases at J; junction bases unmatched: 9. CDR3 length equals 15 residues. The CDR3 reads CASSPSGQGLETQYF. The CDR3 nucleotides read TGTGCCAGCAGTCCCTCCGGACAGGGCCTAGAGACCCAGTACTTC. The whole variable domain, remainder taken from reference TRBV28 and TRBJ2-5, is DVKVTQSSRYLVKRTGEKVFLECVQDMDHENMFWYRQDPGLGLRLIYFSYDVKMKEKGDIPEGYSVSREKKERFSLILESASTNQTSMYLCASSPSGQGLETQYFGPGTRLLVL.

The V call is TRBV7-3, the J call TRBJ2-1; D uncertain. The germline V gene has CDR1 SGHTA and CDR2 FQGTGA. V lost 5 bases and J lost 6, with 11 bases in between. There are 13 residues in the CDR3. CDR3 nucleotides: TGTGCCAGCAGCCTGGAAGGAGTCAATGAGCAGTTCTTC. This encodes CASSLEGVNEQFF.

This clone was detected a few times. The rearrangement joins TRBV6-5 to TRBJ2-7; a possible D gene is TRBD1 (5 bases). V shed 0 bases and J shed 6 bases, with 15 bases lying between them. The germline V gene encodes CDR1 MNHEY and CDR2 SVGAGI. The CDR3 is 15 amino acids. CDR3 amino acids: CASSYSMSSGLEQYF. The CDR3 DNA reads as TGTGCCAGCAGTTACTCGATGTCGTCAGGGCTCGAGCAGTACTTC.

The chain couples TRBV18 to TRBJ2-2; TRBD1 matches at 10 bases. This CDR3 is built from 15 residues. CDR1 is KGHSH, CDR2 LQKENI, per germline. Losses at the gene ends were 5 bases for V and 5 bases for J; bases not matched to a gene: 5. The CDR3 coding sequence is TGTGCCAGCTCAGCGGACAGGGGGAGGACCGGGGAGCTGTTTTTT. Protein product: CASSADRGRTGELFF. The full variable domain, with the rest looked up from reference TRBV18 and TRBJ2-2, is NAGVMQNPRHLVRRRGQEARLRCSPMKGHSHVYWYRQLPEEGLKFMVYLQKENIIDESGMPKERFSAEFPKEGPSILRIQQVVRGDSAAYFCASSADRGRTGELFFGEGSRLTVL.

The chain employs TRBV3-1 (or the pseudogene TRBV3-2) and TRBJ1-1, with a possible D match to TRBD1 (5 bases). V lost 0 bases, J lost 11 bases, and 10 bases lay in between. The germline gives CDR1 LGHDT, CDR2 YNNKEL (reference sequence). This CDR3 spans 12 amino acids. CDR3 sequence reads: CASSQDEGAAFF. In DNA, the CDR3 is TGTGCCAGCAGCCAAGATGAAGGGGCCGCTTTCTTT.

CDR3 protein: CATSRAGLEADTQYF. The CDR3 DNA reads as TGTGCCACCAGCAGAGCGGGGTTGGAGGCAGATACGCAGTATTTT. The V gene is TRBV15, the J gene TRBJ2-3, with a weak D call TRBD2 (5 bases). The V end was cut by 1 base, the J end by 4 bases, with 12 bases between. Germline CDR1 is LNHNV and CDR2 is YYDKDF (reference sequence). The CDR3 covers 15 residues. The entire variable domain, with the rest obtained from reference TRBV15 and TRBJ2-3, is as follows: DAMVIQNPRYQVTQFGKPVTLSCSQTLNHNVMYWYQQKSSQAPKLLFHYYDKDFNNEADTPDNFQSRRPNTSFCFLDIRSPGLGDTAMYLCATSRAGLEADTQYFGPGTRLTVL.

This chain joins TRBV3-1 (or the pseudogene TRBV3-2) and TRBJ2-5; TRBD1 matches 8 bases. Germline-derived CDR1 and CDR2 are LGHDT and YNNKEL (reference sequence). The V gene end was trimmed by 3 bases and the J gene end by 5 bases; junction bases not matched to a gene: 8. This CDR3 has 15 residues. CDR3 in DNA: TGTGCCAGCAGCCAGGGGACAGGCCCGAGGGAGACCCAGTACTTC. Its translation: CASSQGTGPRETQYF.

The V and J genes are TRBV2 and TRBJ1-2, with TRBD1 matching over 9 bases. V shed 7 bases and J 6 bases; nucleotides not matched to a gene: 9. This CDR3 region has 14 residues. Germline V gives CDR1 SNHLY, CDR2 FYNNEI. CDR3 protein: CASIFGTGWNGYTF. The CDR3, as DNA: TGTGCCAGCATCTTCGGGACAGGGTGGAATGGCTACACCTTC.

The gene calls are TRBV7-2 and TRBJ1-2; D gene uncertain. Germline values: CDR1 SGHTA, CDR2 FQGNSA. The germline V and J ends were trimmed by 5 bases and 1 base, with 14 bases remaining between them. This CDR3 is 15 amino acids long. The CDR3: CASSPTPRVNYGYTF. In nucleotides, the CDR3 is TGTGCCAGCAGCCCGACCCCGAGGGTTAACTATGGCTACACCTTC.

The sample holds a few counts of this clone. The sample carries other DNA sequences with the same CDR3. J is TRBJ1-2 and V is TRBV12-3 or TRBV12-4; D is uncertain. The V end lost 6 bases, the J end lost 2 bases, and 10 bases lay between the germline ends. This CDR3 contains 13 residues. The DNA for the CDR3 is TGTGCCAGCAGCCCGACGGGGAACTATGGCTACACCTTC. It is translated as CASSPTGNYGYTF.

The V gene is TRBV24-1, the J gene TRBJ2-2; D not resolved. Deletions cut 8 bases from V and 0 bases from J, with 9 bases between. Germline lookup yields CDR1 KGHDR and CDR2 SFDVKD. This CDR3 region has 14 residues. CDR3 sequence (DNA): TGTGCCACCAAAGGCAGCGCGAACACCGGGGAGCTGTTTTTT. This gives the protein CATKGSANTGELFF.

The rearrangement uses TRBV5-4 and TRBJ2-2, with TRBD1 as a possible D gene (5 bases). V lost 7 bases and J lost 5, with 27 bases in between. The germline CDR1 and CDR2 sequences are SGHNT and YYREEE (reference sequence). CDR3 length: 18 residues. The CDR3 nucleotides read TGTGCCAGCTCCGGGTCAGCTGACCTAGGGGTGGGGACCGGGGAGCTGTTTTTT. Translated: CASSGSADLGVGTGELFF.

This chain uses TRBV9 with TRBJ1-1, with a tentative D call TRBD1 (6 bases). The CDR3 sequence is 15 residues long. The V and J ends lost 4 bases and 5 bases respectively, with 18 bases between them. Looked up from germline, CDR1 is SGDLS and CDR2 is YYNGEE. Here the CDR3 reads CASSPTGNSRTEAFF. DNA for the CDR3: TGTGCCAGCAGCCCAACAGGGAACTCGAGGACTGAAGCTTTCTTT.

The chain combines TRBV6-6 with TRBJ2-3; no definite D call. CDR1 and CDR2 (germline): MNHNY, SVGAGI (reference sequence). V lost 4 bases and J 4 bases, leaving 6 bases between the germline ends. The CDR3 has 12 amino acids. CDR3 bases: TGTGCCAGCAGTTCCTACTCAGATACGCAGTATTTT. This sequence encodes CASSSYSDTQYF.

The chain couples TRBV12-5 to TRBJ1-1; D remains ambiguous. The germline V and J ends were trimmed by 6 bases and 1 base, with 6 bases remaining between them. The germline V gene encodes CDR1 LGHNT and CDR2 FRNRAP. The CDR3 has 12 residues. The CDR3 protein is CASGEGNTEAFF. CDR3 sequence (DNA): TGTGCTAGTGGAGAGGGGAACACTGAAGCTTTCTTT. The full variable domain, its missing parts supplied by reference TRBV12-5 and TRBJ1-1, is DARVTQTPRHKVTEMGQEVTMRCQPILGHNTVFWYRQTMMQGLELLAYFRNRAPLDDSGMPKDRFSAEMPDATLATLKIQPSEPRDSAVYFCASGEGNTEAFFGQGTRLTVV.

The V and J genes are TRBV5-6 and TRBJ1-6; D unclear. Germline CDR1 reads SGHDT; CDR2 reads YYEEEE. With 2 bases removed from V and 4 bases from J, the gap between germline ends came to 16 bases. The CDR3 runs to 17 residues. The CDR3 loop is CASSLNPGSWYNSPLHF. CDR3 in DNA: TGTGCCAGCAGCTTAAATCCCGGTTCGTGGTATAATTCACCCCTCCACTTT.

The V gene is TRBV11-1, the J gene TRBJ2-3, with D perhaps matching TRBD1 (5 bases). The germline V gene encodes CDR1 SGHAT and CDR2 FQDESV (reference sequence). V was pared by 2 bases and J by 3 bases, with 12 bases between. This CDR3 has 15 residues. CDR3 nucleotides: TGTGCCAGCAGCTTAAGTAGGGGTGGGACAGATACGCAGTATTTT. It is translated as CASSLSRGGTDTQYF.

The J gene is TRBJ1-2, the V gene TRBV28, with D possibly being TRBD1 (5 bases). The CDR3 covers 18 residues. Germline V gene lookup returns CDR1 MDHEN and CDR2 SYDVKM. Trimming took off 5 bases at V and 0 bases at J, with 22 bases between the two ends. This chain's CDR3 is CASSPPSQGFPTNYGYTF. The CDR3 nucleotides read TGTGCCAGCAGTCCTCCGTCCCAGGGTTTCCCTACTAACTATGGCTACACCTTC.

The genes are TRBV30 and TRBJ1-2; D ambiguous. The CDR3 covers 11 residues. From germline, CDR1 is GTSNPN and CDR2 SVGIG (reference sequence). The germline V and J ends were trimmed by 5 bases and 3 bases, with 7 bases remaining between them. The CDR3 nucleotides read TGTGCCTGGTTACACCACTATGGCTACACCTTC. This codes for CAWLHHYGYTF.

CDR3 coding DNA: TGCGCCAGCAGCTTCGAACATCGACAGCGCAACACTGAAGCTTTCTTT. This sequence encodes CASSFEHRQRNTEAFF. The chain joins TRBV5-1 to TRBJ1-1; D is perhaps TRBD1 (5 bases). The germline CDR1 and CDR2 sequences are SGHRS and YFSETQ. The CDR3 is 16 amino acids. The germline V and J ends were trimmed by 2 bases and 2 bases, with 16 bases remaining between them.

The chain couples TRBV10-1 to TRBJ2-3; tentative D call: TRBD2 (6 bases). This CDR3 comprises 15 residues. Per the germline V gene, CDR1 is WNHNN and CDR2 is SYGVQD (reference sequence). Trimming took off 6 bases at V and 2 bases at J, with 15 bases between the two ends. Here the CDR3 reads CASSPTRGSTDTQYF. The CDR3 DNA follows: TGCGCCAGCAGCCCGACACGGGGGTCCACAGATACGCAGTATTTT.

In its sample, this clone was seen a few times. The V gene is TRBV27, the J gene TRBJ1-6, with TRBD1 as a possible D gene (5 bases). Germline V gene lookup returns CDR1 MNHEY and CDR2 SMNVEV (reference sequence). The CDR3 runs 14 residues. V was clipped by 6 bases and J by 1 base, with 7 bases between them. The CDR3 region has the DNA TGTGCCAGCAGAGGGGTATCCTATAATTCACCCCTCCACTTT. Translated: CASRGVSYNSPLHF.